This T cell receptor beta chain derives from a study of T cell responses to AZD1222 COVID-19 vaccine. Clones were read by immunoSEQ multiplex PCR, and TCRdb kept only the in-frame ones, dropping some. The sample has over 150,000 clones; approximately 95% are singletons. Trimming removed 5 bases from V and 4 bases from J; junction bases left unmatched: 8. Germline assignment: CDR1 LNHDA and CDR2 SQIVND (reference sequence). The CDR3 contains 16 residues. The TCR comes from an adult who received the AZD1222 COVID-19 vaccine. This specimen consisted of peripheral blood, obtained 28 days after the second AZD1222 dose. V is TRBV19 and J is TRBJ2-1; 10 bases line up with TRBD2. CDR3 nucleotides: TGTGCCAGTAGTCTAAGCCTAGCGGGGGATTACAATGAGCAGTTCTTC. Translation: CASSLSLAGDYNEQFF.